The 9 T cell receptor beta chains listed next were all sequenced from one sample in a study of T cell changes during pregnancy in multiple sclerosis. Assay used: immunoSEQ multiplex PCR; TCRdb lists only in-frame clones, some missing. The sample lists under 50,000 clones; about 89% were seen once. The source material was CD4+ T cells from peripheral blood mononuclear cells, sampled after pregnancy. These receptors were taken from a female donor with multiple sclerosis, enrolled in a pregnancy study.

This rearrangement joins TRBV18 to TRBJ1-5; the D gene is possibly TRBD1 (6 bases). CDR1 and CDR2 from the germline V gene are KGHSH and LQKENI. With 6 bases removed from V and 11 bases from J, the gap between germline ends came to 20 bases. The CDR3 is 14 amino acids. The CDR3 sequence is CASSPGHQGGAQHF. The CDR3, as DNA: TGTGCCAGCTCCCCGGGACACCAAGGGGGGGCCCAGCATTTT.

The CDR3 protein is CASRLGGKLYNEQFF. CDR3 DNA: TGTGCCAGCAGGTTAGGAGGGAAACTCTACAATGAGCAGTTCTTC. This sequence joins TRBV5-4 and TRBJ2-1, with D possibly matching TRBD2 (6 bases). The V and J ends lost 5 bases and 3 bases respectively, with 15 bases between them. Germline CDR1 SGHNT, CDR2 YYREEE (reference sequence). This CDR3 comprises 15 residues.

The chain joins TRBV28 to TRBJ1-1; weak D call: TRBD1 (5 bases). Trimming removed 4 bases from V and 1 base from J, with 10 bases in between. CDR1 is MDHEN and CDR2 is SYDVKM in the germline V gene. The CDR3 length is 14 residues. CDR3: CASSSIDRNTEAFF. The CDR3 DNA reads TGTGCCAGCAGTTCCATTGACAGGAACACTGAAGCTTTCTTT.

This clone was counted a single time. The CDR3 loop is CAWSAAGEKDTQYF. The CDR3 region has the DNA TGTGCCTGGAGTGCTGCGGGAGAGAAAGATACGCAGTATTTT. V and J are TRBV30 and TRBJ2-3, with 7 bases lining up with TRBD2. Germline CDR1 is GTSNPN and CDR2 is SVGIG (reference sequence). This CDR3 is built from 14 residues. J gave up 5 bases and V 1 base, and 6 bases lay outside the gene matches. Full variable domain (missing parts from reference TRBV30 and TRBJ2-3): SQTIHQWPATLVQPVGSPLSLECTVEGTSNPNLYWYRQAAGRGLQLLFYSVGIGQISSEVPQNLSASRPQDRQFILSSKKLLLSDSGFYLCAWSAAGEKDTQYFGPGTRLTVL.

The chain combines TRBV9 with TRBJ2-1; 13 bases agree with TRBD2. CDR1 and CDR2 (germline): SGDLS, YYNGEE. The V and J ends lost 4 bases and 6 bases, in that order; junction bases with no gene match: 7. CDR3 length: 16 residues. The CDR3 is CASSYTSGRAGNEQFF. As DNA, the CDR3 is TGTGCCAGCAGCTACACTAGCGGGAGGGCCGGCAATGAGCAGTTCTTC.

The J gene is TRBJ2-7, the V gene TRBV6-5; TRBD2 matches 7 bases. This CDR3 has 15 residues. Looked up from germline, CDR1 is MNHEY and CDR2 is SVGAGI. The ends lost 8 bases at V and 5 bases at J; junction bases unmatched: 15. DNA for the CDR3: TGTGCCAGCGGGAGGGGCTATACAGAAGGCAACGAGCAGTACTTC. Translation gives CASGRGYTEGNEQYF.

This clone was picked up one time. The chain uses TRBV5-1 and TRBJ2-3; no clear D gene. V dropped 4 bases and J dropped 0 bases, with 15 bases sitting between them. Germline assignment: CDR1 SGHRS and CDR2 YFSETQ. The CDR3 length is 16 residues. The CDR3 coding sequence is TGCGCCAGCAGCCCCCGTGGTATTAGTAGCACAGATACGCAGTATTTT. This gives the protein CASSPRGISSTDTQYF. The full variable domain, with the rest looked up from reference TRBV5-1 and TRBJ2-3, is KAGVTQTPRYLIKTRGQQVTLSCSPISGHRSVSWYQQTPGQGLQFLFEYFSETQRNKGNFPGRFSGRQFSNSRSEMNVSTLELGDSALYLCASSPRGISSTDTQYFGPGTRLTVL.

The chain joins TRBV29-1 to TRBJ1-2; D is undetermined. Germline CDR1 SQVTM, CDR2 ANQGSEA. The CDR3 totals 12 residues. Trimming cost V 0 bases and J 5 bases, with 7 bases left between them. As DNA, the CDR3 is TGCAGCGTTGAAGAAGACAAATATGGCTACACCTTC. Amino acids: CSVEEDKYGYTF.

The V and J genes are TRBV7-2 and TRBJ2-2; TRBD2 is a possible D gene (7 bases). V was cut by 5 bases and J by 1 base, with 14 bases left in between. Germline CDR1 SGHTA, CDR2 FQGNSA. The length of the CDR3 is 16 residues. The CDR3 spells CASSPLGGGNTGELFF. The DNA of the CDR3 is TGTGCCAGCAGCCCCTTGGGAGGGGGGAACACCGGGGAGCTGTTTTTT.